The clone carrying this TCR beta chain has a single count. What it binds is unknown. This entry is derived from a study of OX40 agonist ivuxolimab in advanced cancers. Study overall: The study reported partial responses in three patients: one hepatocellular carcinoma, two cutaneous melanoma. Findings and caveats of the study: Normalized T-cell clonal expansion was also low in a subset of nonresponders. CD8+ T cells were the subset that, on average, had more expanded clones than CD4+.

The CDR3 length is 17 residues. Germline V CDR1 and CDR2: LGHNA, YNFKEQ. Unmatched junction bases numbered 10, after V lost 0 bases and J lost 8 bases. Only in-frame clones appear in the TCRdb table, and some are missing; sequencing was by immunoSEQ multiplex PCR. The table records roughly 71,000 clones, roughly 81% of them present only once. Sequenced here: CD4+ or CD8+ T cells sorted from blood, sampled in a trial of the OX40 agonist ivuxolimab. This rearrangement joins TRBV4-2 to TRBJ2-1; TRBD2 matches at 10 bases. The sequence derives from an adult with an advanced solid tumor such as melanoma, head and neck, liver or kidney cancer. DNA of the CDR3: TGTGCCAGCAGCCAAGATCGCGGGAGCGGGGGGGCCTATGAGCAGTTCTTC. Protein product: CASSQDRGSGGAYEQFF.